The 6 T cell receptor beta chains below come from one sample, sequenced in a study of shared clonotypes between healthy human individuals. Only in-frame clones appear in the TCRdb table, and some are missing; sequencing was by immunoSEQ multiplex PCR. The sample yields 1,400,000 or so clones, 97% to 99% seen once. The sequenced sample consisted of naive CD4+ T cells sorted from blood. Subset noted: CD45RA+ positively selected. These TCRs come from a young man in good health.

The chain uses TRBV5-1 and TRBJ2-7, with 11 bases lining up with TRBD1. The CDR3 runs 14 residues. The junction had 7 bases not matched to a gene; V was cut back by 7 bases and J by 4 bases. In germline, CDR1 is SGHRS, CDR2 YFSETQ. CDR3 nucleotides: TGCGCCAGCGGCCGGGACAGGGGGTCGTACGAGCAGTACTTC. Its translation is CASGRDRGSYEQYF.

The chain joins TRBV28 to TRBJ1-5; D gene ambiguous. Germline V CDR1 and CDR2: MDHEN, SYDVKM. CDR3 length: 14 residues. V gave up 6 bases and J gave up 10 bases, with 19 bases separating them. For the CDR3, the DNA is TGTGCCAGCAGCCCAGACTCCAGCAATCGCCCCCAGCATTTT. Translated: CASSPDSSNRPQHF.

The CDR3 protein is CASSPISAVEQFF. The CDR3 coding sequence is TGTGCCAGCTCACCAATTTCAGCGGTTGAGCAGTTCTTC. V usage is TRBV18 and J usage is TRBJ2-1; D is possibly TRBD2 (5 bases). The CDR3 consists of 13 residues. Germline lookup yields CDR1 KGHSH and CDR2 LQKENI. Deletions cut 2 bases from V and 9 bases from J, with 11 bases between.

This chain connects TRBV28 to TRBJ1-3, with no clear D. Germline values: CDR1 MDHEN, CDR2 SYDVKM. V was pared by 6 bases and J by 4 bases, with 10 bases between. This CDR3 region has 13 residues. CDR3 coding DNA: TGTGCCAGCAGACAACATGGAGGAAACACCATATATTTT. Its protein is CASRQHGGNTIYF.

CDR3 nucleotide sequence: TGTGCCAGCAGTTTTACAGGGGCCTATGGCTACACCTTC. This translates into CASSFTGAYGYTF. The chain has TRBV27 and TRBJ1-2; 7 nucleotides line up with TRBD1. The CDR3 has 13 residues. V shed 3 bases, J shed 4 bases, and the junction held 2 bases outside the gene matches. Germline CDR1 reads MNHEY; CDR2 reads SMNVEV (reference sequence).

V usage is TRBV9 and J usage is TRBJ2-2, with 12 bases matching TRBD2. The germline gives CDR1 SGDLS, CDR2 YYNGEE. With V trimmed by 1 base and J by 0 bases, 7 bases remained unmatched. This CDR3 has 19 residues. Here the CDR3 DNA reads TGTGCCAGCAGCGTATCCTCCTGGACTAGCGGGACGAACACCGGGGAGCTGTTTTTT. Translating it yields CASSVSSWTSGTNTGELFF. The variable domain in full, with the rest retrieved from reference TRBV9 and TRBJ2-2, is DSGVTQTPKHLITATGQRVTLRCSPRSGDLSVYWYQQSLDQGLQFLIQYYNGEERAKGNILERFSAQQFPDLHSELNLSSLELGDSALYFCASSVSSWTSGTNTGELFFGEGSRLTVL.